This entry is about one T cell receptor (beta chain). Its antigen is unidentified. This specimen includes other DNA sequences encoding the same CDR3. The sample is drawn from a study of cytomegalovirus exposure and HLA in healthy donors. Looking at the study overall: The Caucasian-associated ancestry cluster held about 80% of a few hundred genotyped donors. Overall study findings and caveats: Cytomegalovirus status was reportedly diagnosed by the classifier with high sensitivity and specificity.

Per the germline V gene, CDR1 is SGDLS and CDR2 is YYNGEE. The CDR3 runs to 14 residues. V was trimmed by 0 bases and J by 0 bases, leaving 7 bases between them. PCR amplification relied on 60 Vbeta primers (plus 13 Jbeta primers). TCRdb's copy holds only in-frame clones and misses some; the assay was immunoSEQ multiplex PCR. There are about 270,000 clones in the sample; roughly two thirds occur only once, and approximately 2.5% lies in the top ten. J is TRBJ2-7 and V is TRBV9; D is ambiguous. Sequencing input: PBMCs. The origin of this receptor is a female donor in good health and CMV-seronegative. CDR3: CASSVVPSSYEQYF. The CDR3 DNA is TGTGCCAGCAGCGTAGTCCCGAGCTCCTACGAGCAGTACTTC.